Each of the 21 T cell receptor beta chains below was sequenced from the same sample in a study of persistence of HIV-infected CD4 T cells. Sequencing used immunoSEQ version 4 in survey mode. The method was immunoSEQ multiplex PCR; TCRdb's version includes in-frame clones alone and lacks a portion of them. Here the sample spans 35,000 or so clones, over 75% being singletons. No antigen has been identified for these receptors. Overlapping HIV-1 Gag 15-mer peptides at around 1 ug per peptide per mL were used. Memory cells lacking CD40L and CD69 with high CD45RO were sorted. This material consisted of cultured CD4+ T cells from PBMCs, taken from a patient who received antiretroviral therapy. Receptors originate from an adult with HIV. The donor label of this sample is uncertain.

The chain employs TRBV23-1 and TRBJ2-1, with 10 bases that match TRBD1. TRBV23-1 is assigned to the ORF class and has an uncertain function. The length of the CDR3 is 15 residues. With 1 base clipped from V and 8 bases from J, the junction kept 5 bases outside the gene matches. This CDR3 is CASSQLGQGPYEQFF. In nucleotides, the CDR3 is TGCGCCAGCAGTCAATTGGGACAGGGGCCGTATGAGCAGTTCTTC.

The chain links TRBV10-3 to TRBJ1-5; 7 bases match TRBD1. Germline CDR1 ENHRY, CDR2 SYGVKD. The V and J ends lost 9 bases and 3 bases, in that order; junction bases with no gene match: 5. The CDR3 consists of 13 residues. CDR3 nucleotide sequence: TGTGCCATTAAGGGGACAGACAATCAGCCCCAGCATTTT. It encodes CAIKGTDNQPQHF.

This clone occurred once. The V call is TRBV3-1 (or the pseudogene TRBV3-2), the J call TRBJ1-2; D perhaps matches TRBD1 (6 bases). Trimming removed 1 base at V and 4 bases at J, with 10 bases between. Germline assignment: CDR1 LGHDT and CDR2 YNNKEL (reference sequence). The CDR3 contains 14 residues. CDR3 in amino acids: CASSQAGAGYGYTF. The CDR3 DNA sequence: TGTGCCAGCAGCCAAGCGGGGGCTGGCTATGGCTACACCTTC.

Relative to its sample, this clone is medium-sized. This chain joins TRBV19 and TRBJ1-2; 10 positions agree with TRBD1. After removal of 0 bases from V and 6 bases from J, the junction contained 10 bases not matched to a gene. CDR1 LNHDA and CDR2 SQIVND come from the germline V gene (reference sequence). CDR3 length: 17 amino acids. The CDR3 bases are TGTGCCAGTAGTATAGACCTTCCGACAGGGGGCGCGAATGGCTACACCTTC. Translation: CASSIDLPTGGANGYTF.

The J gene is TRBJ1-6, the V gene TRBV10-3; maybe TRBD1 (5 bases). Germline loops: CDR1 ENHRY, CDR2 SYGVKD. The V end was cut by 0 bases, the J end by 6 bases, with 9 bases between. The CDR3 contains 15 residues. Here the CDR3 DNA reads TGTGCCATCAGTGAGTCGGGGGGGGGTAATTCACCCCTCCACTTT. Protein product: CAISESGGGNSPLHF.

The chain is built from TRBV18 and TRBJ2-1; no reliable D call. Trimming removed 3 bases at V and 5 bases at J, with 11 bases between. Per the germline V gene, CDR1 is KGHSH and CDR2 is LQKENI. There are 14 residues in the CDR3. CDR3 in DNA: TGTGCCAGCTCACCGGCACAGACCGACAATGAGCAGTTCTTC. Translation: CASSPAQTDNEQFF.

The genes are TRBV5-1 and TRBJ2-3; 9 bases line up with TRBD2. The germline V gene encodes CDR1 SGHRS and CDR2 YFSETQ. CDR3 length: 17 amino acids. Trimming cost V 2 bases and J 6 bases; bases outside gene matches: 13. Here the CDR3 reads CASSFTGAGLAGDTQYF. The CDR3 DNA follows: TGCGCCAGCAGCTTTACAGGGGCGGGACTAGCAGGCGATACGCAGTATTTT. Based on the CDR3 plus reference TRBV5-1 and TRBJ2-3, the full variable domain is KAGVTQTPRYLIKTRGQQVTLSCSPISGHRSVSWYQQTPGQGLQFLFEYFSETQRNKGNFPGRFSGRQFSNSRSEMNVSTLELGDSALYLCASSFTGAGLAGDTQYFGPGTRLTVL.

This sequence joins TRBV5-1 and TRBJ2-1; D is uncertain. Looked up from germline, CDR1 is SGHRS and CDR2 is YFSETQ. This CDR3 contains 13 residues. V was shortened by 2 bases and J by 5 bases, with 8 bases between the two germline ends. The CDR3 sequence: CASSLSPNNEQFF. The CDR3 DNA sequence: TGCGCCAGCAGCTTAAGCCCAAACAATGAGCAGTTCTTC.

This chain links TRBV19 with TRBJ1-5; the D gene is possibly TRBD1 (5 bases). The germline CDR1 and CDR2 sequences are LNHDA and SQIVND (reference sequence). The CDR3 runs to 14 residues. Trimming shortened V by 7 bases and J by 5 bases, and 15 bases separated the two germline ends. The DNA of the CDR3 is TGTGCCAGTAATTCGGACATACGCTATCAGCCCCAGCATTTT. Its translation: CASNSDIRYQPQHF.

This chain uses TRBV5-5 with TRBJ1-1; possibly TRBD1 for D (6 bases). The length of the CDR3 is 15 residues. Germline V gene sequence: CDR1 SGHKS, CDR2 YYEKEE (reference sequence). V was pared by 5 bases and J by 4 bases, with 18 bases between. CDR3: CASRIMDRASTEAFF. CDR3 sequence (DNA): TGTGCCAGCAGGATCATGGACAGAGCGAGCACTGAAGCTTTCTTT.

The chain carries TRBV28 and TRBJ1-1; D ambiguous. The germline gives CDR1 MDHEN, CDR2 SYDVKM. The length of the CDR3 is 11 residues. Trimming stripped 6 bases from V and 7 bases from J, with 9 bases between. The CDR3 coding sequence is TGTGCCAGCAGCCTTCGGGTTGAAGCTTTCTTT. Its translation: CASSLRVEAFF.

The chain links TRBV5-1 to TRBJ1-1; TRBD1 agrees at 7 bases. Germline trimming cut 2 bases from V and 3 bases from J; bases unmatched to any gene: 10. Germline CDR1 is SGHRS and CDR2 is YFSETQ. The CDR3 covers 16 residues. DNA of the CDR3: TGCGCCAGCAGCTTAGGATCAGGGGGTGTGTACACTGAAGCTTTCTTT. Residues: CASSLGSGGVYTEAFF.

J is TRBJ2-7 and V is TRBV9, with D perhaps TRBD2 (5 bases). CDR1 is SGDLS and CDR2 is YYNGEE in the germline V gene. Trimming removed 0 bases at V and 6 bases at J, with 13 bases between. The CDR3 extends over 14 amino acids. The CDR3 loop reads CASSVELVAGEQYF. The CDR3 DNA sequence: TGTGCCAGCAGCGTAGAACTAGTCGCGGGCGAGCAGTACTTC.

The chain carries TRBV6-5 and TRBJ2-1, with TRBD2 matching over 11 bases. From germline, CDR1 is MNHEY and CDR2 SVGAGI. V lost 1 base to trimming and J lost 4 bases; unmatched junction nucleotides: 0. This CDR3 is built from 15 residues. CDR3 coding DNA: TGTGCCAGCAGTTACTGGACTAGCGGGTACAATGAGCAGTTCTTC. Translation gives CASSYWTSGYNEQFF.

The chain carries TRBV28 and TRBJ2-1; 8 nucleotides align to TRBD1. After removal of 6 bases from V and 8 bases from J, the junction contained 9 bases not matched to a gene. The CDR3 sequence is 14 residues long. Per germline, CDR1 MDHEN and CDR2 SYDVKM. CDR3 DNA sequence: TGTGCCAGCAGGGACAGGGCCAGTTACGATGAGCAGTTCTTC. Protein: CASRDRASYDEQFF. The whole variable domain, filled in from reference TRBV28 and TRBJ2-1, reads DVKVTQSSRYLVKRTGEKVFLECVQDMDHENMFWYRQDPGLGLRLIYFSYDVKMKEKGDIPEGYSVSREKKERFSLILESASTNQTSMYLCASRDRASYDEQFFGPGTRLTVL.

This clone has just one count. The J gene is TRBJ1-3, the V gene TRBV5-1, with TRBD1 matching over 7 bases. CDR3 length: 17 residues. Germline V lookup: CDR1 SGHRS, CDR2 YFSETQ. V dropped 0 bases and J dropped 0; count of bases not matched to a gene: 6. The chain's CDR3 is CASSLAQTGLSGNTIYF. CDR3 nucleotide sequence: TGCGCCAGCAGCTTGGCTCAGACAGGGCTCTCTGGAAACACCATATATTTT.

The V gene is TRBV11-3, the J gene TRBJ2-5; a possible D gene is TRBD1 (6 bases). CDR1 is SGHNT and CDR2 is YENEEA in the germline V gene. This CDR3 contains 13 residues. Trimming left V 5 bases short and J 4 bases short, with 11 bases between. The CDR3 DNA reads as TGTGCCAGCAGCCTCAGGGGAAGAGAGACCCAGTACTTC. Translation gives CASSLRGRETQYF.

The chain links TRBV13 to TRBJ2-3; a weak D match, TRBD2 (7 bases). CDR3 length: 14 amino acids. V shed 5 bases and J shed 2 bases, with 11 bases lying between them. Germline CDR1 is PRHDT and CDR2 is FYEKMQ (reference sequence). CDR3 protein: CASSRRGATDTQYF. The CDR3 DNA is TGTGCCAGCAGCCGCCGGGGGGCCACAGATACGCAGTATTTT.

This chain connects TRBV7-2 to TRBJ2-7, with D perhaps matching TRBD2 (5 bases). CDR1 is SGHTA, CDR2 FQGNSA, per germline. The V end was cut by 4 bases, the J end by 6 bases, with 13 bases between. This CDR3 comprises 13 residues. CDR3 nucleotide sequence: TGTGCCAGCAGCTGGAATCTAGCTTTCGAGCAGTACTTC. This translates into CASSWNLAFEQYF.

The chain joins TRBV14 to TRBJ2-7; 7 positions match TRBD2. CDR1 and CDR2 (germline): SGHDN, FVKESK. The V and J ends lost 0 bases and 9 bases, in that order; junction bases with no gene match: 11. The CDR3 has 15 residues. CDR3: CASSQEWNPERGQYF. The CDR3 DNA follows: TGTGCCAGCAGCCAAGAATGGAATCCGGAGCGGGGGCAGTACTTC. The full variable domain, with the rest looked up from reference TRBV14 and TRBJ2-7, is EAGVTQFPSHSVIEKGQTVTLRCDPISGHDNLYWYRRVMGKEIKFLLHFVKESKQDESGMPNNRFLAERTGGTYSTLKVQPAELEDSGVYFCASSQEWNPERGQYFGPGTRLTVT.

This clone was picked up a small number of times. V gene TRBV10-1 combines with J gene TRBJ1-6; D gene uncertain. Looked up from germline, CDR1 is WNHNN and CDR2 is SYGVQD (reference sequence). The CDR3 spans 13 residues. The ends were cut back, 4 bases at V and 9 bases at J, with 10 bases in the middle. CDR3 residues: CASSVFSGSPLHF. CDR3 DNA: TGCGCCAGCAGTGTATTTTCGGGTTCACCCCTCCACTTT.